The 27 T cell receptor beta chains given below trace back to one sample, sequenced in a study of CD8+CD57+ T cells in acquired aplastic anemia. CD8+CD57+ cell expansion, shown by flow cytometry, had occurred in the patients selected for sequencing. Investigators profiled TCR beta VDJ and CDR3 from genomic DNA template. TCRdb re-called the reads with MiXCR, one entry per CDR3 protein. The sample shows around 200,000 distinct CDR3 sequences, approximately 48% of them seen only once. Sequencing input: sorted CD4+, CD8+, or CD8+CD57+ T cells (not recorded which) from PBMCs. These receptors were obtained from a human donor with aplastic anemia.

V is TRBV20-1 and J is TRBJ2-1; D gene unclear. Germline V lookup: CDR1 DFQATT, CDR2 SNEGSKA (reference sequence). This CDR3 region has 10 residues. Trimming removed 8 bases at V and 4 bases at J, with 6 bases between. CDR3 protein: CSLLYNEQFF. CDR3 nucleotides: TGCAGTCTCCTTTACAATGAGCAGTTCTTC.

The CDR3 is CASSVGRGVRNEQFF. The CDR3 region has the DNA TGTGCCAGCAGCGTAGGTCGCGGGGTGAGGAATGAGCAGTTCTTC. The chain couples TRBV2 to TRBJ2-1, with D perhaps matching TRBD2 (6 bases). Trimming removed 6 bases at V and 7 bases at J, with 19 bases between. This CDR3 spans 15 amino acids. Germline CDR1 reads SNHLY; CDR2 reads FYNNEI.

A word on this clonotype: One end of the junction fails to match germline, which may point to a read error. Written as DNA, the CDR3 is TGTGCCAGCGGTAGGGACGGGACAGTCTACAATGGGCAGTTCTTC. Protein: CASGRDGTVYNGQFF. The chain joins TRBV24-1 to TRBJ2-1; 7 nucleotides agree with TRBD1. Germline V gene data show CDR1 as KGHDR and CDR2 as SFDVKD. The CDR3 is made up of 15 amino acids.

The gene calls are TRBV20-1 and TRBJ2-1, with TRBD2 matching over 10 bases. Unmatched junction bases numbered 13, after V lost 6 bases and J lost 5 bases. The length of the CDR3 is 16 residues. Looked up from germline, CDR1 is DFQATT and CDR2 is SNEGSKA (reference sequence). The CDR3 is CSAQQPSGRAHNEQFF. CDR3 bases: TGCAGTGCCCAGCAGCCTAGCGGGAGAGCCCACAATGAGCAGTTCTTC.

This clonotype was seen at least ten times. J is TRBJ2-7 and V is TRBV6-1, with TRBD2 identical over 8 bases. CDR3 length: 15 residues. V lost 0 bases to trimming and J lost 4 bases; unmatched junction nucleotides: 5. Germline CDR1 reads MNHNS; CDR2 reads SASEGT. CDR3 amino acids: CASSEAGRGAYEQYF. CDR3 sequence (DNA): TGTGCCAGCAGTGAAGCCGGGCGGGGGGCGTACGAGCAGTACTTC.

This clonotype has a count of ten or more. As DNA, the CDR3 is TGCAGTGCTAGAGCTCCAGGAGCAACTAATGAAAAACTGTTTTTT. Encoded protein: CSARAPGATNEKLFF. V is TRBV20-1 and J is TRBJ1-4; D is ambiguous. The V and J ends lost 1 base and 0 bases respectively, with 9 bases between them. Germline CDR1 is DFQATT and CDR2 is SNEGSKA (reference sequence). This CDR3 comprises 15 residues.

This chain uses TRBV19 with TRBJ2-7; the D is unclear. This CDR3 spans 14 amino acids. The V gene's germline CDR1 is LNHDA and CDR2 SQIVND (reference sequence). Trimming took 6 bases from V and 0 from J, leaving 12 bases between them. CDR3 sequence: CASSWSVGSYEQYF. CDR3 bases: TGTGCCAGTAGCTGGAGTGTCGGCTCCTACGAGCAGTACTTC.

This chain links TRBV9 with TRBJ1-2; no clear D. This CDR3 has 16 amino acids. The germline V and J ends were trimmed by 1 base and 2 bases, with 15 bases remaining between them. Germline assignment: CDR1 SGDLS and CDR2 YYNGEE. CDR3 in amino acids: CASSVNPKGENYGYTF. CDR3 in DNA: TGTGCCAGCAGCGTAAACCCGAAGGGTGAGAACTATGGCTACACCTTC.

The chain uses TRBV20-1 and TRBJ2-3; 15 bases align to TRBD2. With V trimmed by 5 bases and J by 9 bases, 6 bases remained unmatched. Per germline, CDR1 DFQATT and CDR2 SNEGSKA (reference sequence). CDR3 length: 14 residues. CDR3: CSAWTSGRAVTQYF. The DNA of the CDR3 is TGCAGTGCTTGGACTAGCGGGAGGGCCGTGACGCAGTATTTT.

This clonotype occurred many times. J is TRBJ1-6 and V is TRBV30; no clear D gene. Germline values: CDR1 GTSNPN, CDR2 SVGIG (reference sequence). The V and J ends lost 0 bases and 6 bases respectively, with 9 bases between them. The CDR3 runs 14 residues. As DNA, the CDR3 is TGTGCCTGGAGTGTGGGTCAGTCTAATTCACCCCTCCACTTT. It specifies CAWSVGQSNSPLHF.

The chain joins TRBV6-2 or TRBV6-3 to TRBJ2-7; D may be TRBD1 (6 bases). The CDR3 length is 17 residues. V lost 6 bases, J lost 0 bases, and 21 bases lay in between. Germline CDR1 MNHEY, CDR2 SVGEGT. The CDR3 region has the DNA TGTGCCAGCAGGGAGCTTATCTCAGGACAGACCTCCTACGAGCAGTACTTC. Translation gives CASRELISGQTSYEQYF.

The chain uses TRBV19 and TRBJ2-5; 7 positions agree with TRBD1. Trimming took 5 bases from V and 5 from J; bases not matched to a gene: 11. CDR3 size: 15 residues. Germline V gene sequence: CDR1 LNHDA, CDR2 SQIVND (reference sequence). The CDR3 DNA reads TGTGCCAGTAGTCCGGGACAGATCCTACGGGAGACCCAGTACTTC. Protein: CASSPGQILRETQYF.

A remark on this clonotype: With a much larger clone just one base away, this may be a read error. The chain employs TRBV10-3 and TRBJ2-1; D unclear. CDR3 length: 14 amino acids. The V and J ends lost 10 bases and 5 bases respectively, with 18 bases between them. Germline-derived CDR1 and CDR2 are ENHRY and SYGVKD. CDR3 sequence (DNA): TGTGCCAGCACTCCGAAAGGGTGGGACAATGAGCAGTTCTTC. It specifies CASTPKGWDNEQFF.

The genes are TRBV20-1 and TRBJ2-3; maybe TRBD1 (5 bases). This CDR3 contains 13 residues. V was trimmed by 6 bases and J by 4 bases, leaving 14 bases between them. The germline gives CDR1 DFQATT, CDR2 SNEGSKA (reference sequence). Written as DNA, the CDR3 is TGCAGTGCCCTGAAGGGGAAGGCAGATACGCAGTATTTT. This gives the protein CSALKGKADTQYF.

The V and J genes are TRBV5-1 and TRBJ2-7, with 9 bases identical to TRBD1. The germline CDR1 and CDR2 sequences are SGHRS and YFSETQ. CDR3 length: 15 residues. V dropped 0 bases and J dropped 6; count of bases not matched to a gene: 7. CDR3 DNA: TGCGCCAGCAGCTTGGGGGGGACAGGGATTGCCGAGCAGTACTTC. Encoded protein: CASSLGGTGIAEQYF.

This clonotype was seen repeatedly, ten times or more. The chain recombines TRBV19 with TRBJ2-6; perhaps TRBD1 as D (6 bases). Germline CDR1 and CDR2: LNHDA and SQIVND (reference sequence). There are 16 residues in the CDR3. V shed 4 bases and J shed 0 bases, with 10 bases lying between them. In DNA form, the CDR3 reads TGTGCCAGTAGTAGAGCGGACAGCTCTGGGGCCAACGTCCTGACTTTC. It translates to CASSRADSSGANVLTF.

The genes are TRBV9 and TRBJ1-2, with D maybe TRBD1 (5 bases). The CDR3 covers 14 residues. Germline CDR1 reads SGDLS; CDR2 reads YYNGEE. V shed 6 bases and J shed 3 bases, with 15 bases lying between them. CDR3 protein: CASTDTGGDYGYTF. The CDR3 DNA sequence: TGTGCCAGCACCGATACGGGGGGGGACTATGGCTACACCTTC.

Of note for this clonotype: This may arise from a read error, as a much more abundant clone is one base away. The chain combines TRBV12-3 or TRBV12-4 with TRBJ2-3; no clear D gene. The CDR3 contains 12 residues. CDR3 sequence: CASSFRHDTHYF. CDR3 coding DNA: TGTGCCAGCAGTTTCCGACATGATACGCATTATTTT.

This clonotype was seen at least ten times. The chain has TRBV12-3 or TRBV12-4 and TRBJ2-3; 7 bases line up with TRBD1. The CDR3 runs 13 residues. V trimming: 7 bases; J trimming: 0 bases; junction bases outside the gene matches: 1. The CDR3 nucleotides read TGTGCCAGCAAGGGACAGAGCACAGATACGCAGTATTTT. Amino acid sequence: CASKGQSTDTQYF.

This clonotype was detected many times. The rearrangement links TRBV11-3 to TRBJ1-6; D unclear. The CDR3 totals 15 residues. Germline CDR1 reads SGHNT; CDR2 reads YENEEA. The V and J ends lost 6 bases and 7 bases respectively, with 16 bases between them. The CDR3 coding sequence is TGTGCCAGCAGAGTTCCGGTCGATGGAAATTCACCCCTCCACTTT. Protein product: CASRVPVDGNSPLHF.

V gene TRBV20-1 combines with J gene TRBJ1-1; D ambiguous. The CDR3 extends over 12 amino acids. The germline V gene has CDR1 DFQATT and CDR2 SNEGSKA (reference sequence). With 6 bases removed from V and 7 bases from J, the gap between germline ends came to 15 bases. The CDR3 DNA sequence: TGCAGTGCGCCTGGTGATGGAGGTGAAGCTTTCTTT. It encodes CSAPGDGGEAFF.

This chain joins TRBV5-1 and TRBJ2-3, with 10 bases aligning to TRBD2. J was trimmed by 2 bases and V by 5 bases; bases with no gene match: 8. The CDR3 contains 16 residues. The germline gives CDR1 SGHRS, CDR2 YFSETQ. CDR3 sequence (DNA): TGCGCCAGCAGTCCTCTAGCGGGAGTGCCCACAGATACGCAGTATTTT. Encoded protein: CASSPLAGVPTDTQYF.

V usage is TRBV25-1 and J usage is TRBJ2-3; 12 positions agree with TRBD2. The CDR3 sequence is 17 residues long. J lost 4 bases, V lost 1 base, and 6 bases had no gene match. Germline loops: CDR1 MGHDK, CDR2 SYGVNS. The CDR3 loop is CASSEFASGRAPDTQYF. CDR3 coding DNA: TGTGCCAGCAGTGAATTTGCTAGCGGGAGGGCCCCAGATACGCAGTATTTT.

This chain connects TRBV29-1 to TRBJ1-1, with no clear D. CDR1 is SQVTM, CDR2 ANQGSEA, per germline. The V end was cut by 8 bases, the J end by 5 bases, with 12 bases between. This CDR3 has 11 residues. The CDR3 DNA reads TGCAGCTCTGGACGTGGAACTGAAGCTTTCTTT. Translation gives CSSGRGTEAFF. Full variable domain (rest looked up from reference TRBV29-1 and TRBJ1-1): SAVISQKPSRDICQRGTSLTIQCQVDSQVTMMFWYRQQPGQSLTLIATANQGSEATYESGFVIDKFPISRPNLTFSTLTVSNMSPEDSSIYLCSSGRGTEAFFGQGTRLTVV.

V and J are TRBV2 and TRBJ2-7; a weak D match, TRBD2 (7 bases). The CDR3 has 14 amino acids. CDR1 and CDR2 (germline): SNHLY, FYNNEI. V was trimmed by 3 bases and J by 7 bases, leaving 16 bases between them. The CDR3 is CASSDWGGAEEQYF. DNA for the CDR3: TGTGCCAGCAGTGATTGGGGGGGCGCGGAGGAGCAGTACTTC.

This sequence joins TRBV19 and TRBJ1-5, with 11 bases fitting TRBD1. After removal of 6 bases from V and 5 bases from J, the junction contained 3 bases not matched to a gene. This CDR3 region has 14 residues. CDR1 LNHDA and CDR2 SQIVND come from the germline V gene (reference sequence). CDR3 protein: CASRQDRGHQPQHF. The CDR3 DNA sequence: TGTGCCAGTAGGCAGGACAGGGGGCATCAGCCCCAGCATTTT.

This chain links TRBV12-3 or TRBV12-4 with TRBJ1-1; weak D call: TRBD1 (5 bases). Trimming cost V 7 bases and J 4 bases, with 16 bases left between them. The CDR3 length is 14 residues. In DNA, the CDR3 is TGTGCCAGCACCCTGAAGTTGGGGGGCACTGAAGCTTTCTTT. It translates to CASTLKLGGTEAFF.